Listed here are 24 T cell receptor beta chains from one sample, sequenced in a study of cytomegalovirus exposure and HLA in healthy donors. Primers for the PCR totalled 60 Vbeta and 13 Jbeta. This table comes from immunoSEQ multiplex PCR, and its TCRdb copy is limited to in-frame clones, with some not included. Of roughly 120,000 clones detected, about 66% appear once; the ten largest clones hold over 1.5%. The sample was PBMCs. These receptors were obtained from a man aged 25-40 years in good health and CMV-seropositive.

The chain carries TRBV11-3 and TRBJ1-1; TRBD1 matches at 8 bases. CDR1 SGHNT and CDR2 YENEEA come from the germline V gene. The CDR3 totals 14 residues. With V trimmed by 5 bases and J by 4 bases, 6 bases remained unmatched. The CDR3 DNA follows: TGTGCCAGCAGCCGTTACGGACAGGGCACTGAAGCTTTCTTT. Protein sequence: CASSRYGQGTEAFF.

The chain joins TRBV6-5 to TRBJ2-1; TRBD1 matches 7 bases. The V gene end was trimmed by 0 bases and the J gene end by 3 bases; junction bases not matched to a gene: 5. CDR3 length: 16 residues. Looked up from germline, CDR1 is MNHEY and CDR2 is SVGAGI. As DNA, the CDR3 is TGTGCCAGCAGTTACTCGAAGGGGGCCATCTACAATGAGCAGTTCTTC. It is translated as CASSYSKGAIYNEQFF.

The rearrangement joins TRBV28 to TRBJ1-4, with 8 bases identical to TRBD1. The CDR3 is 15 residues long. CDR1 is MDHEN and CDR2 is SYDVKM in the germline V gene. V was clipped by 4 bases and J by 5 bases; unmatched bases: 6. In DNA, the CDR3 is TGTGCCAGCAGTTCCCCAACAGGGGGGAATGAAAAACTGTTTTTT. Protein sequence: CASSSPTGGNEKLFF. The full variable domain, completed using reference TRBV28 and TRBJ1-4, is DVKVTQSSRYLVKRTGEKVFLECVQDMDHENMFWYRQDPGLGLRLIYFSYDVKMKEKGDIPEGYSVSREKKERFSLILESASTNQTSMYLCASSSPTGGNEKLFFGSGTQLSVL.

The chain joins TRBV7-3 to TRBJ1-1; maybe TRBD1 (5 bases). Trimming cost V 4 bases and J 4 bases, with 13 bases left between them. Germline lookup yields CDR1 SGHTA and CDR2 FQGTGA. The CDR3 length is 14 residues. The CDR3 reads CASSSGTAGTEAFF. The CDR3 region has the DNA TGTGCCAGCAGCTCCGGGACTGCAGGCACTGAAGCTTTCTTT.

The rearrangement uses TRBV7-3 and TRBJ1-1; maybe TRBD1 (5 bases). The germline V gene has CDR1 SGHTA and CDR2 FQGTGA. Trimming removed 0 bases at V and 0 bases at J, with 5 bases between. The CDR3 is 14 residues long. CDR3 coding DNA: TGTGCCAGCAGCTTAACAGGGGTGAACACTGAAGCTTTCTTT. Its translation: CASSLTGVNTEAFF.

The chain joins TRBV28 to TRBJ1-1; D gene ambiguous. V was pared by 5 bases and J by 0 bases, with 10 bases between. The germline V gene has CDR1 MDHEN and CDR2 SYDVKM. The CDR3 length is 14 residues. The CDR3 DNA reads TGTGCCAGCAGTGGCCCGAACGTGAACACTGAAGCTTTCTTT. As protein: CASSGPNVNTEAFF.

V and J are TRBV4-3 and TRBJ1-3; TRBD1 aligns across 7 bases. This CDR3 contains 14 residues. J gave up 11 bases and V 0 bases, and 7 bases lay outside the gene matches. The germline gives CDR1 LGHNA, CDR2 YSLEER. The CDR3 nucleotides read TGCGCCAGCAGCCAAGATCGGAGGGGGACAGCCATATATTTT. It encodes CASSQDRRGTAIYF.

The genes are TRBV5-1 and TRBJ2-7; TRBD2 matches at 14 bases. Germline V gene lookup returns CDR1 SGHRS and CDR2 YFSETQ. The CDR3 covers 17 residues. The V and J ends lost 0 bases and 4 bases, in that order; junction bases with no gene match: 6. The DNA of the CDR3 is TGCGCCAGCAGCTTGGGACTAGCGGGAGGGCCCGGGTACGAGCAGTACTTC. Protein: CASSLGLAGGPGYEQYF.

The chain has TRBV6-5 and TRBJ2-1; 7 bases are shared with TRBD2. This CDR3 has 15 amino acids. The V and J ends lost 7 bases and 0 bases, in that order; junction bases with no gene match: 6. Germline CDR1 MNHEY, CDR2 SVGAGI. CDR3: CASNLASGSYNEQFF. Here the CDR3 DNA reads TGTGCCAGCAATCTTGCTAGCGGCTCCTACAATGAGCAGTTCTTC.

This clone occurred a few times. The V call is TRBV2, the J call TRBJ2-3; unclear D gene. Trimming removed 5 bases at V and 7 bases at J, with 10 bases between. The length of the CDR3 is 12 residues. Germline values: CDR1 SNHLY, CDR2 FYNNEI. CDR3 in DNA: TGTGCCAGCAGTTGGGCCCCGAATACGCAGTATTTT. Its translation is CASSWAPNTQYF.

This sequence joins TRBV29-1 and TRBJ1-2, with TRBD1 matching over 7 bases. The CDR3 is made up of 14 amino acids. V lost 4 bases and J lost 6; bases outside the gene matches: 11. Germline V gene lookup returns CDR1 SQVTM and CDR2 ANQGSEA. The CDR3 region is CSVGQGGILDGYTF. Written as DNA, the CDR3 is TGCAGCGTTGGACAGGGAGGTATCTTGGATGGCTACACCTTC. The variable domain in full, completed from reference TRBV29-1 and TRBJ1-2, reads SAVISQKPSRDICQRGTSLTIQCQVDSQVTMMFWYRQQPGQSLTLIATANQGSEATYESGFVIDKFPISRPNLTFSTLTVSNMSPEDSSIYLCSVGQGGILDGYTFGSGTRLTVV.

This clone was detected once. The V gene is TRBV5-1, the J gene TRBJ2-1; 14 bases agree with TRBD2. V lost 0 bases, J lost 9 bases, and 2 bases stayed unmatched. The CDR3 loop spans 15 amino acids. Germline-derived CDR1 and CDR2 are SGHRS and YFSETQ. CDR3 DNA sequence: TGCGCCAGCAGCTTGGAGACTAGCGGGAGGGGTGAGCAGTTCTTC. As protein: CASSLETSGRGEQFF.

The chain has TRBV2 and TRBJ2-1, with 8 positions matching TRBD2. V was pared by 0 bases and J by 7 bases, with 5 bases of the junction left unmatched. Germline V gives CDR1 SNHLY, CDR2 FYNNEI. This CDR3 spans 15 amino acids. The CDR3 nucleotides read TGTGCCAGCAGTGAAGCGCTTCCTAGCGGGAATGAGCAGTTCTTC. Protein product: CASSEALPSGNEQFF.

The rearrangement links TRBV29-1 to TRBJ1-1; 9 bases fit TRBD1. The V gene end was trimmed by 6 bases and the J gene end by 3 bases; junction bases not matched to a gene: 8. The germline V gene has CDR1 SQVTM and CDR2 ANQGSEA. The CDR3 is made up of 14 amino acids. The CDR3 loop reads CSVKDRGGDTEAFF. In DNA, the CDR3 is TGCAGCGTGAAGGACAGGGGCGGGGACACTGAAGCTTTCTTT.

The sample holds a few counts of this clone. V is TRBV30 and J is TRBJ1-1, with D unclear. The CDR3 length is 13 residues. V was pared by 3 bases and J by 2 bases, with 10 bases between. Germline values: CDR1 GTSNPN, CDR2 SVGIG (reference sequence). CDR3 protein: CAWSLKPNTEAFF. For the CDR3, the DNA is TGTGCCTGGAGCTTGAAGCCTAACACTGAAGCTTTCTTT.

This clone was recorded once. The V and J genes are TRBV18 and TRBJ2-1, with D perhaps matching TRBD2 (6 bases). Germline CDR1 and CDR2: KGHSH and LQKENI. V was cut by 3 bases and J by 5 bases, with 14 bases left in between. There are 15 residues in the CDR3. The DNA of the CDR3 is TGTGCCAGCTCACCTGCGGGAAGACCAAACAATGAGCAGTTCTTC. Encoded protein: CASSPAGRPNNEQFF. The full variable domain, rest sourced from reference TRBV18 and TRBJ2-1, is NAGVMQNPRHLVRRRGQEARLRCSPMKGHSHVYWYRQLPEEGLKFMVYLQKENIIDESGMPKERFSAEFPKEGPSILRIQQVVRGDSAAYFCASSPAGRPNNEQFFGPGTRLTVL.

J is TRBJ1-5 and V is TRBV28, with a weak D call TRBD1 (5 bases). V shed 11 bases and J shed 0 bases, with 17 bases lying between them. The CDR3 has 15 amino acids. Per the germline V gene, CDR1 is MDHEN and CDR2 is SYDVKM. CDR3 sequence reads: CAATGVHFSNQPQHF. The CDR3 coding sequence is TGTGCCGCTACGGGGGTCCACTTTAGCAATCAGCCCCAGCATTTT.

The table lists this clone with a few counts. The chain carries TRBV9 and TRBJ2-5; D is uncertain. The germline CDR1 and CDR2 sequences are SGDLS and YYNGEE. The CDR3 totals 14 residues. Trimming left V 0 bases short and J 2 bases short, with 8 bases between. CDR3 protein: CASSVDHSQETQYF. CDR3 nucleotides: TGTGCCAGCAGCGTAGACCACAGTCAAGAGACCCAGTACTTC.

The chain employs TRBV4-1 and TRBJ2-2, with 7 bases identical to TRBD2. The length of the CDR3 is 21 residues. The V segment lost 1 base and the J segment 0 bases; nucleotides outside the gene matches: 17. Germline lookup yields CDR1 MGHRA and CDR2 YSYEKL. CDR3 in amino acids: CASSQGLGGGKFESNTGELFF. CDR3 DNA: TGCGCCAGCAGCCAAGGACTGGGGGGAGGGAAGTTTGAATCGAACACCGGGGAGCTGTTTTTT.

In regard to this clone: One end of the junction fails to match germline, which may point to a read error. The chain couples TRBV7-9 to TRBJ2-2; 10 nucleotides match TRBD2. In germline, CDR1 is SEHNR, CDR2 FQNEAQ (reference sequence). CDR3 length: 15 amino acids. CDR3 in amino acids: CSSSLRLAGTGELFF. The DNA for the CDR3 is TGTTCCAGCAGCTTGAGACTAGCGGGTACCGGGGAGCTGTTTTTT.

This clone turned up a few times. The V and J genes are TRBV5-1 and TRBJ1-2; the D is unclear. Between the trimmed V and J ends, which lost 4 bases and 2 bases, there was a span of 15 bases. Germline V gives CDR1 SGHRS, CDR2 YFSETQ. The CDR3 loop spans 15 amino acids. CDR3 loop: CASSLPTPTNYGYTF. DNA for the CDR3: TGCGCCAGCAGCCTACCGACACCGACCAACTATGGCTACACCTTC.

This clone was detected once. The gene calls are TRBV7-2 and TRBJ2-7, with 8 bases lining up with TRBD1. The length of the CDR3 is 16 residues. CDR1 is SGHTA, CDR2 FQGNSA, per germline. The V and J ends lost 5 bases and 1 base, in that order; junction bases with no gene match: 10. CDR3 DNA sequence: TGTGCCAGCAGCCGAATGGCCGGGACAGGTTCCTACGAGCAGTACTTC. Translated: CASSRMAGTGSYEQYF. The full variable domain, completed using reference TRBV7-2 and TRBJ2-7, is GAGVSQSPSNKVTEKGKDVELRCDPISGHTALYWYRQSLGQGLEFLIYFQGNSAPDKSGLPSDRFSAERTGGSVSTLTIQRTQQEDSAVYLCASSRMAGTGSYEQYFGPGTRLTVT.

The chain links TRBV6-6 to TRBJ1-1, with a possible D match to TRBD1 (5 bases). This CDR3 has 15 amino acids. Germline values: CDR1 MNHNY, CDR2 SVGAGI (reference sequence). Trimming removed 2 bases from V and 4 bases from J, with 14 bases in between. The CDR3 region has the DNA TGTGCCAGCAGTTACGGGCCCTTCCAGGGCACTGAAGCTTTCTTT. Its translation: CASSYGPFQGTEAFF.

The gene calls are TRBV5-1 and TRBJ2-3, with a weak D call TRBD2 (5 bases). Germline CDR1 and CDR2: SGHRS and YFSETQ. CDR3 size: 18 residues. V lost 4 bases and J lost 0, with 21 bases in between. The CDR3: CASSPLPPLAGSTDTQYF. The CDR3, as DNA: TGCGCCAGCAGCCCATTACCCCCCCTTGCGGGTAGCACAGATACGCAGTATTTT.